This T cell receptor beta chain was retrieved from a study of spatial heterogeneity in lung cancer. The wider study: The authors sequenced available follow-up PBMC samples, taken a median of around two years after resection.

This CDR3 contains 14 residues. The germline V gene has CDR1 SGHTA and CDR2 FQGNSA. Trimming took 5 bases from V and 1 from J; bases not matched to a gene: 4. TCRdb used MiXCR to reprocess the 5' RACE reads, holding one entry per CDR3 protein. Of tens of thousands of distinct CDR3 sequences listed, 10% to 15% are singletons. Indicated time point: blood at routine non-recurrence follow-up after resection. There are many counts of this clonotype. This chain uses TRBV7-2 with TRBJ2-7; 8 bases agree with TRBD2. The clonotype originates from a male donor with early-stage non-small cell lung cancer. The sequencing used PBMCs, collected at follow-up. The CDR3 coding sequence is TGTGCCAGCAGCCCCCAGCGGGGGTCCTACGAGCAGTACTTC. Residues: CASSPQRGSYEQYF.